This T cell receptor (beta chain) stems from a study of T cells in Graves' hyperthyroidism and ophthalmopathy. The length of the CDR3 is 15 residues. V dropped 1 base and J dropped 4; count of bases not matched to a gene: 6. CDR1 and CDR2 from the germline V gene are SNHLY and FYNNEI. What was amplified from RNA transcripts were TCR beta CDR3 regions. Primed by the HTBI set, a first-round RT-PCR was run on the TCR CDR3. One entry per CDR3 protein, called by TCRdb with MiXCR from the multiplex PCR reads. Of fewer than 650,000 distinct CDR3 sequences in the sample, about 45% were seen once. This clonotype was counted many times.

The specimen sequenced was peripheral blood or thyroid tissue (not recorded which). The rearrangement links TRBV2 to TRBJ1-1; 7 nucleotides agree with TRBD1. The sequence derives from an adult woman with Graves' disease, either hyperthyroidism or ophthalmopathy (not recorded which). The CDR3 sequence: CASSEGRQGGTEAFF. CDR3 nucleotide sequence: TGTGCCAGCAGTGAAGGGCGACAGGGCGGCACTGAAGCTTTCTTT.